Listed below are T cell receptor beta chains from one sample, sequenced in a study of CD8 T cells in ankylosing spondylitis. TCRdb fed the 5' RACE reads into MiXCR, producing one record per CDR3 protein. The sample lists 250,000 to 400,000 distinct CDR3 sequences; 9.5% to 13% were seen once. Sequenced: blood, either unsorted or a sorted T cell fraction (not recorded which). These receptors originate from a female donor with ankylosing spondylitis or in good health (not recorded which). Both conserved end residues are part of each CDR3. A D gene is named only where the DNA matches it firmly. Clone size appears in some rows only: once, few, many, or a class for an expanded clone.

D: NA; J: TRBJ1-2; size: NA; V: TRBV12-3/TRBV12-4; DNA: TGTGCCAGCAGGCCGGGGGGGGCAGCTAACTATGGCTACACCTTC; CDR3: CASRPGGAANYGYTF
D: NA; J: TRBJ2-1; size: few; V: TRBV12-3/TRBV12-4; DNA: TGTGCCAGCAGCCTTGGGGGTGGGTTAGGGCAGTTCTTC; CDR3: CASSLGGGLGQFF
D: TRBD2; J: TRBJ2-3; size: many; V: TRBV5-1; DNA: TGCGCCAGCAGCACTGGGGGACTAGCGGGGACTGGCACAGATACGCAGTATTTT; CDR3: CASSTGGLAGTGTDTQYF
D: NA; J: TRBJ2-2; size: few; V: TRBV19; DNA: TGTGCCAGTAGTATAGAGGGGTTCACCGGGGAGCTGTTTTTT; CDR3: CASSIEGFTGELFF
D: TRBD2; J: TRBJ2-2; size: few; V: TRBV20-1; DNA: TGCAGTGCCAAGGCGGGGGCCGGGGAGCTGTTTTTT; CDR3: CSAKAGAGELFF
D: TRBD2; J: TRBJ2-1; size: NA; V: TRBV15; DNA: TGTGCCACCAGCACCGGGACTAGCGGGATTGAGCAGTTCTTC; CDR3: CATSTGTSGIEQFF
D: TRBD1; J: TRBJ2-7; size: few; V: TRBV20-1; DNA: TGCAGTGCCGCAACCCCAGACAGGGTCTCCTACGAGCAGTACTTC; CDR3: CSAATPDRVSYEQYF
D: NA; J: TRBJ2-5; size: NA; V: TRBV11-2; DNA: TGTGCCAGCAGCCCTCAGGGAGAGACCCAGTACTTC; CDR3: CASSPQGETQYF
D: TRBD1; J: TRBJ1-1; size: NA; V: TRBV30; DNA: TGTGCCTGGAGTCCCCGGGACAGATGGAACACTGAAGCTTTCTTT; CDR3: CAWSPRDRWNTEAFF
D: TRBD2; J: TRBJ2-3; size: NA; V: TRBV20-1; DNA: TGCAGTGCTAGGGGCGGGGGGGTACACACAGATACGCAGTATTTT; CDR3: CSARGGGVHTDTQYF
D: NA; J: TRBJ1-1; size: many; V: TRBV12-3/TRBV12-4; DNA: TGTGCCAGCAGCTCTCGGGTGAACACTGAAGCTTTCTTT; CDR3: CASSSRVNTEAFF
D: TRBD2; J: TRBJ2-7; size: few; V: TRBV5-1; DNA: TGCGCCAGCAGCCCTGTAGCGGGAGGGTTAAATTACGAGCAGTACTTC; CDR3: CASSPVAGGLNYEQYF
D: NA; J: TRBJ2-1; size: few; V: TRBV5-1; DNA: TGCGCCAGCAGGAAGAGAGTGGGGGGAAATGAGCAGTTCTTC; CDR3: CASRKRVGGNEQFF
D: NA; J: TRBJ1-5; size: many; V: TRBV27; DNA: TGTGCCAGCAGTTTAGTCAGGGGTCATCAGCCCCAGCATTTT; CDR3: CASSLVRGHQPQHF
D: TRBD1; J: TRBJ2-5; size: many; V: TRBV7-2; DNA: TGTGCCAGCAGCCCGGGGACAGGAGAGACCCAGTACTTC; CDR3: CASSPGTGETQYF
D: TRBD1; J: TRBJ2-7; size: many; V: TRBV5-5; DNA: TGTGCCAGCAGCTCCACGGCCGGGACAGGGCAGTACTTC; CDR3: CASSSTAGTGQYF
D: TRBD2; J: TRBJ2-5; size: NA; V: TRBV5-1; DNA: TGCGCCAGCAGCGCCGCGGGGGAATCCCAAGAGACCCAGTACTTC; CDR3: CASSAAGESQETQYF
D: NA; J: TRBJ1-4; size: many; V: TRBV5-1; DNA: TGCGCCAGCAGCTTGGAGGGGCCCGAACATCCGCCTTACGAAAAACTGTTTTTT; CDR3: CASSLEGPEHPPYEKLFF
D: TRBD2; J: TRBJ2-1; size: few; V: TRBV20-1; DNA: TGCTGTGCTAGAGAGAGGGTAGGGCGGGGGACCTACAATGAGCAGTTCTTC; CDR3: CCARERVGRGTYNEQFF
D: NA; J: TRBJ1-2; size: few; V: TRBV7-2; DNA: TGTGCCAGCAGCGTGGACAGCTTCGGGGGCTACACCTTC; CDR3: CASSVDSFGGYTF
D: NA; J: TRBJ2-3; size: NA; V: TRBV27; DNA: TGTGCCAGCAGTCGGGCGGGCCGGAATCCAGATACGCAGTATTTT; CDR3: CASSRAGRNPDTQYF
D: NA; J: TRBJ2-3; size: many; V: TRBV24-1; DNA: TGTGCCACCAGTGACCCCGGAAGCACAGATACGCAGTATTTT; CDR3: CATSDPGSTDTQYF
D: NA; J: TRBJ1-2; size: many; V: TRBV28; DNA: TGTGCCAGCAGTTTAATGGGGTTGGGACCCGGGGACTATGGCTACACCTTC; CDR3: CASSLMGLGPGDYGYTF
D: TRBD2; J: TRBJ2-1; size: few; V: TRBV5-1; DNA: TGCGCCAGCAGCTTACTAGCGGGGAATGAGCAGTTCTTC; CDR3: CASSLLAGNEQFF
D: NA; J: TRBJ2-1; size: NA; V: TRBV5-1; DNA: TGCGCCAGCAGCTTGAGCGCTGGTGGGGGTGGCTACAATGAGCAGTTCTTC; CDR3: CASSLSAGGGGYNEQFF
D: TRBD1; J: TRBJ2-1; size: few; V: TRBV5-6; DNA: TGTGCCAGCAGCGTACGGACAGGGGCCCCCCGAAGCTCCTACAATGAGCAGTTCTTC; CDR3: CASSVRTGAPRSSYNEQFF
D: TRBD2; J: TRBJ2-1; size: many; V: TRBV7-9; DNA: TGTGCCAGCAGCGTATCTCCGGGACTAGGGGCGTACAATGAGCAGTTCTTC; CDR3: CASSVSPGLGAYNEQFF
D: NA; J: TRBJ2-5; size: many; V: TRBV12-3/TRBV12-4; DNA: TGTGCCAGCAGTTTATACCGGGACGCTCAAGAGACCCAGTACTTC; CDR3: CASSLYRDAQETQYF
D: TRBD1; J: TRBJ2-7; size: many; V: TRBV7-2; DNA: TGTGCCAGCAGCGCCCGTTTAGACAGGGGTGAGGACTTC; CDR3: CASSARLDRGEDF
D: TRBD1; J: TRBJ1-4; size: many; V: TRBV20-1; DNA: TGCAGTGCCCGGACAGGCTCAACTAATGAAAAACTGTTTTTT; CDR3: CSARTGSTNEKLFF
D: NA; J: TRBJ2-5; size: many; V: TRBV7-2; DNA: TGTGCCAGCAGCTTAACGGCGGGTGAGACCCAGTACTTC; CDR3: CASSLTAGETQYF
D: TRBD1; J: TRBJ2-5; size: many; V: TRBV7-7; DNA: TGTGCCAGCAGTCCGGACAGGGGATCGGAGACCCAGTACTTC; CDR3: CASSPDRGSETQYF
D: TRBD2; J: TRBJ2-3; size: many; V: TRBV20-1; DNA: TGCAGTGCTAGAGAATCGTGGAGCGGGATCACAGATACGCAGTATTTT; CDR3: CSARESWSGITDTQYF
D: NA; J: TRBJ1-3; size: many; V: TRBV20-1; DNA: TGCAGTGCTAGGTCGCATGACTCTGGAAACACCATATATTTT; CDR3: CSARSHDSGNTIYF
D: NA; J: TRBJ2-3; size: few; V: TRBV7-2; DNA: TGTGCCAGCAGCTTAAGGTCGGGGGCTAGCTCTACAGATACGCAGTATTTT; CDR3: CASSLRSGASSTDTQYF
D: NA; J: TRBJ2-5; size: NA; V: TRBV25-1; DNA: TGTGCCGGCAGTGTTACTAAGTACCCAGAGACCCAGTACTTC; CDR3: CAGSVTKYPETQYF
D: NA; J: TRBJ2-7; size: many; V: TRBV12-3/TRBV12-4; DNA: TGTGCCAGCAGACTCCGGGCTACCTACGAGCAGTACTTC; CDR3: CASRLRATYEQYF
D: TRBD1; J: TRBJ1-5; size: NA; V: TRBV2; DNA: TGTGCCAGCCACGACAGGGGGCTAAATCAGCCCCAGCATTTT; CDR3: CASHDRGLNQPQHF
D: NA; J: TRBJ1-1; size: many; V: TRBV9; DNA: TGTGCCAGCAGCGGGCCAGGGCTAATCACTGAAGCTTTCTTT; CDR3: CASSGPGLITEAFF
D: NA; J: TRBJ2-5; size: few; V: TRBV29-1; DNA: TGCAGCGGTCGGGGGATGCTAGAGACCCAGTACTTC; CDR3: CSGRGMLETQYF